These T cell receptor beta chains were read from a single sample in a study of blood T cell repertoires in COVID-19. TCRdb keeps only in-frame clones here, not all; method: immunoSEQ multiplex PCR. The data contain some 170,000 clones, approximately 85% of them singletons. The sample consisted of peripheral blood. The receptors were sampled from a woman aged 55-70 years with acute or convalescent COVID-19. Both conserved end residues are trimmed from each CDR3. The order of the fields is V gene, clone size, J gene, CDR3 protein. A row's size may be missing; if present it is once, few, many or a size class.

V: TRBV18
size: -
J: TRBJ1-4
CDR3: ASSVDRAEKLF

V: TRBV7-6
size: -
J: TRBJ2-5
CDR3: ASSLVGEETQY

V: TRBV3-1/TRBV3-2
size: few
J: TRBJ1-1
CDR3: ASSQGQQNTEAF

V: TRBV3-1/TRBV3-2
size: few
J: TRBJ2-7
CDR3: ASSPRGGINEQY

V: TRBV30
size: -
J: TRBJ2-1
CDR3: AWTTQRGSYNEQF

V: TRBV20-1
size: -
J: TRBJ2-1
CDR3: SASVSSYNEQF

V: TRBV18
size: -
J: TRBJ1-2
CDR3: ASSPGQGEGYT

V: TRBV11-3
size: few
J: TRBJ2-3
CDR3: ASSDWSFADTQY

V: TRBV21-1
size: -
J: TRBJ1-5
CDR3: ASSKARGGYSNQPQH

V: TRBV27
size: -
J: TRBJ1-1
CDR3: ASAYQGMVDTEAF

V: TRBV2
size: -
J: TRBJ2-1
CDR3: ASSEARGWNNEQF

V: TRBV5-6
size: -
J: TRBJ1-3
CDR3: ASSSYFLPGQGHGNTIY

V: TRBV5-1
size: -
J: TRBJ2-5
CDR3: ASSPTGTPAYQETQY

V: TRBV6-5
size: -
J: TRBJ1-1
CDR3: ASTGVNTEAF

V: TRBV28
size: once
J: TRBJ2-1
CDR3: ASSAGSSYNEQF

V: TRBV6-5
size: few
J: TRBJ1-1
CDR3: ASTRGGDTEAF

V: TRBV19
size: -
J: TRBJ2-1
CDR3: ASSVPGPNRHNEQF

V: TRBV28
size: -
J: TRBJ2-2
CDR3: ASTGMTGELF

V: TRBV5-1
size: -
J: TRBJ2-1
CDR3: ASSLVLAVHNEQF

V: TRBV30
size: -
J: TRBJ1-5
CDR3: AWSAGGGSNQPQH

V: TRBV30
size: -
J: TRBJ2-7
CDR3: AWSSLRGAGYEQY

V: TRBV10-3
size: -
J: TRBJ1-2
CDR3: ASGTDNYGYT